A single sample gave rise to the 9 T cell receptor beta chains below, sequenced in a study of blood T cell repertoires in COVID-19. Clones were sequenced by immunoSEQ multiplex PCR, and TCRdb holds only the in-frame ones, with some missing. The sample includes under 200,000 clones, 90% to 95% of them seen just once. Sequencing used peripheral blood. These receptors were obtained from a man aged 45-65 years with acute or convalescent COVID-19.

This chain links TRBV6-5 with TRBJ2-5, with 11 bases fitting TRBD2. The junction had 10 bases not matched to a gene; V was cut back by 7 bases and J by 6 bases. The germline CDR1 and CDR2 sequences are MNHEY and SVGAGI. There are 15 residues in the CDR3. In nucleotides, the CDR3 is TGTGCCAGCAACCCTCCGGGACTAGCGGCCAAGACCCAGTACTTC. Translation: CASNPPGLAAKTQYF.

The V and J genes are TRBV10-3 and TRBJ1-5; D is perhaps TRBD1 (5 bases). From germline, CDR1 is ENHRY and CDR2 SYGVKD. There are 17 residues in the CDR3. Trimming left V 3 bases short and J 1 base short, with 16 bases between. The chain's CDR3 is CAISERVQAGSNQPQHF. CDR3 coding DNA: TGTGCCATCAGTGAACGGGTACAGGCGGGGAGCAATCAGCCCCAGCATTTT.

The sample holds a few counts of this clone. The gene calls are TRBV7-2 and TRBJ2-2; TRBD1 matches 9 bases. Germline values: CDR1 SGHTA, CDR2 FQGNSA. Trimming removed 4 bases from V and 7 bases from J; junction bases left unmatched: 7. The CDR3 has 15 residues. In nucleotides, the CDR3 is TGTGCCAGCAGCTCCCTGACAGGGGGGAACGGGGAGCTGTTTTTT. Protein: CASSSLTGGNGELFF.

The sample holds one count of this clone. Here the CDR3 DNA reads TGTGCCAGCAGCGAGCGGGACTATCAGCCCCAGCATTTT. Its protein is CASSERDYQPQHF. The chain combines TRBV27 with TRBJ1-5, with D possibly matching TRBD1 (5 bases). Germline assignment: CDR1 MNHEY and CDR2 SMNVEV (reference sequence). The CDR3 is 13 residues long. Trimming stripped 6 bases from V and 5 bases from J, with 11 bases between.

The V gene is TRBV20-1, the J gene TRBJ1-1, with a tentative D call TRBD1 (5 bases). Germline CDR1 is DFQATT and CDR2 is SNEGSKA (reference sequence). The CDR3 length is 11 residues. Trimming stripped 3 bases from V and 11 bases from J, with 13 bases between. CDR3: CSASSQGVAFF. The CDR3 region has the DNA TGCAGTGCTAGTAGTCAGGGTGTGGCTTTCTTT.

This clone was recorded once. The chain uses TRBV7-6 and TRBJ2-1, with 8 bases that match TRBD2. CDR1 SGHVS and CDR2 FNYEAQ come from the germline V gene. J lost 9 bases, V lost 5 bases, and 12 bases had no gene match. The CDR3 consists of 15 residues. CDR3 DNA sequence: TGTGCCAGCAGCGGCCCGGGAGCGGGAGAAGTTGAGCAGTTCTTC. Translation gives CASSGPGAGEVEQFF.

The CDR3: CASSFRGGRTEAFF. DNA for the CDR3: TGTGCCAGCAGCTTTCGGGGAGGTCGCACTGAAGCTTTCTTT. This chain uses TRBV11-2 with TRBJ1-1; D not resolved. This CDR3 region has 14 residues. V was clipped by 3 bases and J by 4 bases, with 12 bases between them. The germline V gene encodes CDR1 SGHAT and CDR2 FQNNGV. The full variable domain, in which reference TRBV11-2 and TRBJ1-1 provide the parts outside the CDR3, is EAGVAQSPRYKIIEKRQSVAFWCNPISGHATLYWYQQILGQGPKLLIQFQNNGVVDDSQLPKDRFSAERLKGVDSTLKIQPAKLEDSAVYLCASSFRGGRTEAFFGQGTRLTVV.

The gene calls are TRBV20-1 and TRBJ2-7; possibly TRBD1 for D (5 bases). CDR3 length: 11 amino acids. CDR1 DFQATT and CDR2 SNEGSKA come from the germline V gene (reference sequence). V was trimmed by 8 bases and J by 1 base, leaving 9 bases between them. CDR3 sequence: CSPRGSYEQYV. The DNA for the CDR3 is TGCAGTCCAAGGGGTTCCTACGAGCAGTACGTC.

V gene TRBV7-9 combines with J gene TRBJ2-5; TRBD1 agrees at 10 bases. Looked up from germline, CDR1 is SEHNR and CDR2 is FQNEAQ (reference sequence). V lost 4 bases and J lost 5; bases outside the gene matches: 10. The CDR3 loop spans 16 amino acids. The CDR3, as DNA: TGTGCCAGCAGCTATACCGGGACAGGGGCCCGTGAGACCCAGTACTTC. Translation gives CASSYTGTGARETQYF.